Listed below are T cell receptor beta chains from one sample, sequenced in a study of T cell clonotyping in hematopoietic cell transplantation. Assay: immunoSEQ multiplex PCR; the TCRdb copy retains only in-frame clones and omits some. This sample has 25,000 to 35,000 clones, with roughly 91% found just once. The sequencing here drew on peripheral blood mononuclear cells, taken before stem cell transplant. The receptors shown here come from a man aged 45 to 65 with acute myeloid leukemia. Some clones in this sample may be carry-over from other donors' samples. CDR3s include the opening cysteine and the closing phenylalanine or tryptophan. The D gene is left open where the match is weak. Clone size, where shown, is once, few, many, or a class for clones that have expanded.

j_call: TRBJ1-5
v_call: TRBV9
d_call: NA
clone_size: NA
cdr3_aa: CASSVEGRGNQPQHF
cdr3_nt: TGTGCCAGCAGCGTTGAGGGGAGGGGGAATCAGCCCCAGCATTTT

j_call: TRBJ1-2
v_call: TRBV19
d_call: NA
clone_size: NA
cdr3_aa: CASSNRDILTANYGYTF
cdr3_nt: TGTGCCAGTAGTAACCGGGACATCTTAACCGCTAACTATGGCTACACCTTC

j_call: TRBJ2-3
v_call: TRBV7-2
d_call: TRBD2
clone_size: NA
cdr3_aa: CASSLTTAGVSTDTQYF
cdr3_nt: TGTGCCAGCAGCTTAACCACAGCGGGAGTAAGCACAGATACGCAGTATTTT

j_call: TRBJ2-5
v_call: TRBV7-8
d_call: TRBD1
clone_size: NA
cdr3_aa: CASSSDRGGTQYF
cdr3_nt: TGTGCCAGCAGCTCGGACAGGGGAGGGACCCAGTACTTC

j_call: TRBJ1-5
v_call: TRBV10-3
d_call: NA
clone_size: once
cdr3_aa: CAISESRADNQPQHF
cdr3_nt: TGTGCCATCAGTGAGTCTCGGGCTGACAATCAGCCCCAGCATTTT

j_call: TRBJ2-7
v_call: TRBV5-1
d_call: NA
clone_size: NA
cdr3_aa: CASSLAGVGYEQYF
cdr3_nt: TGCGCCAGCAGCTTGGCAGGGGTAGGCTACGAGCAGTACTTC

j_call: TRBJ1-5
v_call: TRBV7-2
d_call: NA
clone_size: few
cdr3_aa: CASSLTGGNQPQHF
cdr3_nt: TGTGCCAGCAGCTTAACCGGCGGCAATCAGCCCCAGCATTTT

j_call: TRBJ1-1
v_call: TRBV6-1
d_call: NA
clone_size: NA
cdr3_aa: CASSELPGVNTEAFF
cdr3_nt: TGTGCCAGCAGTGAATTGCCAGGGGTGAACACTGAAGCTTTCTTT

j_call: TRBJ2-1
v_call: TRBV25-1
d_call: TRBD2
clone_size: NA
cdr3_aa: CASSEAAGGHEQFF
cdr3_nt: TGTGCCAGCAGTGAAGCGGCGGGGGGGCATGAGCAGTTCTTC

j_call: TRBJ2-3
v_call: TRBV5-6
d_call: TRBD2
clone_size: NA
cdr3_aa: CASSLLAGGVGTDTQYF
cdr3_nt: TGTGCCAGCAGCTTACTAGCGGGAGGGGTCGGCACAGATACGCAGTATTTT

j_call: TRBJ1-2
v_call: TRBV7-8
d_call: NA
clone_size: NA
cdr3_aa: CASSSTQGLYGYTF
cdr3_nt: TGTGCCAGCAGCTCTACACAGGGCCTCTATGGCTACACCTTC

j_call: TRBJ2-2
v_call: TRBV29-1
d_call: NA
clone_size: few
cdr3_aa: CSVAASSNTGELFF
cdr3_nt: TGCAGCGTTGCTGCTAGCAGCAACACCGGGGAGCTGTTTTTT

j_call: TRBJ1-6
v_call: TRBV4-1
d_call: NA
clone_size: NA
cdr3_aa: CASSQDVRGNSPLHF
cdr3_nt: TGCGCCAGCAGCCAAGATGTAAGAGGGAATTCACCCCTCCACTTT

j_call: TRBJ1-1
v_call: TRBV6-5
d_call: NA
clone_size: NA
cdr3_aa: CASSYSSTPVNTEAFF
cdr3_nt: TGTGCCAGCAGTTACTCCTCGACACCCGTGAACACTGAAGCTTTCTTT

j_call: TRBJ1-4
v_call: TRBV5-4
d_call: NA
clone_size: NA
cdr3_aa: CASSSSATNEKLFF
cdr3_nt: TGTGCCAGCAGCTCGAGTGCAACTAATGAAAAACTGTTTTTT

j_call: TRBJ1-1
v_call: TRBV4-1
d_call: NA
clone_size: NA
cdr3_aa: CASSQVLGTANTEAFF
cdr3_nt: TGCGCCAGCAGCCAAGTCCTCGGGACGGCGAACACTGAAGCTTTCTTT

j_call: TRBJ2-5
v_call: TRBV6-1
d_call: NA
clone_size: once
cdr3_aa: CASNAMETQYF
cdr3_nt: TGTGCCAGCAATGCTATGGAGACCCAGTACTTC

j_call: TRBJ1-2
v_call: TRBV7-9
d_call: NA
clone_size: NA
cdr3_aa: CASRPPDSPVGGYTF
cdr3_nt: TGTGCCAGCAGACCTCCGGACAGTCCCGTTGGGGGCTACACCTTC

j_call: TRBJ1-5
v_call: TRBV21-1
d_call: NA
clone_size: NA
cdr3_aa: CASSEEQGLGNQPQHF
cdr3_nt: TGTGCCAGCAGCGAAGAACAGGGGCTGGGCAATCAGCCCCAGCATTTT

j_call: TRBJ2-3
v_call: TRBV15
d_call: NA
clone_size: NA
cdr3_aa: CATSREGTQYF
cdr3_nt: TGTGCCACCAGCAGAGAAGGTACGCAGTATTTT

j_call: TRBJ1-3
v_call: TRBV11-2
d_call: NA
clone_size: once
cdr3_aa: CASTLRPGQIEGNTIYF
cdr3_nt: TGTGCCAGCACCCTACGACCCGGACAGATTGAGGGAAACACCATATATTTT

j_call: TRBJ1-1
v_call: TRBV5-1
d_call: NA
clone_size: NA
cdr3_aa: CASSLEPGPGGEAFF
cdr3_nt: TGCGCCAGCAGCTTGGAGCCGGGGCCGGGGGGTGAAGCTTTCTTT

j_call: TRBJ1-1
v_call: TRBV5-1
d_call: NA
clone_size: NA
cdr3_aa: CASSPGGVYTEAFF
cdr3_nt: TGCGCCAGCAGCCCCGGAGGGGTTTATACTGAAGCTTTCTTT

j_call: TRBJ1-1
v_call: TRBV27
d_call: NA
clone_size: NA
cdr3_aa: CASRRAMGEAFF
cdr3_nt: TGTGCCAGCCGTCGGGCGATGGGTGAAGCTTTCTTT

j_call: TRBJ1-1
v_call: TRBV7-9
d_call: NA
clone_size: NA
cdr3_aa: CASTKWGAGTEAFF
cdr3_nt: TGTGCCAGCACTAAATGGGGGGCAGGCACTGAAGCTTTCTTT

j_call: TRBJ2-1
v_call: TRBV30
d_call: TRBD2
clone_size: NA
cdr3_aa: CAWSMRLAGVGWQFF
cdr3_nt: TGTGCCTGGAGTATGAGGCTAGCGGGGGTGGGATGGCAGTTCTTC

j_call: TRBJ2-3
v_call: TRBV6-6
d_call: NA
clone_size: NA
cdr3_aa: CASSYGGLTDTQYF
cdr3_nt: TGTGCCAGCAGTTACGGGGGGCTCACAGATACGCAGTATTTT

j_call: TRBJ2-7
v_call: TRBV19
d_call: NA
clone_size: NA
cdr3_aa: CASSIAPPGVLPLEQYF
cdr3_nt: TGTGCCAGTAGTATAGCCCCGCCGGGGGTGCTCCCTTTGGAGCAGTACTTC

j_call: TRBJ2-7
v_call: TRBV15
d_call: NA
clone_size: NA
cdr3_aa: CATSSLWTRRGYEQYF
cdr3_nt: TGTGCCACCAGCAGTCTCTGGACTCGTAGGGGGTACGAGCAGTACTTC

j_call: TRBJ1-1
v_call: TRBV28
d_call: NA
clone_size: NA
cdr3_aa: CASTPRVTGINTEAFF
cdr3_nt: TGTGCCAGCACCCCCCGAGTAACAGGGATTAACACTGAAGCTTTCTTT

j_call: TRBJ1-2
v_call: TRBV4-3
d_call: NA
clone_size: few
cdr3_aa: CASSRGDGYTF
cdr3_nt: TGCGCCAGCAGCCGAGGGGATGGCTACACCTTC

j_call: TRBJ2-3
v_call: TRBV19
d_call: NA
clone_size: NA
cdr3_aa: CASSPRTRGSTDTQYF
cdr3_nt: TGTGCCAGTAGTCCCCGGACCCGAGGGAGCACAGATACGCAGTATTTT

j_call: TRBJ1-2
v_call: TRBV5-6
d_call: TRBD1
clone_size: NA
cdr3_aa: CASSLQGAQSTGYTF
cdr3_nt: TGTGCCAGCAGCTTGCAGGGGGCGCAGTCTACGGGCTACACCTTC

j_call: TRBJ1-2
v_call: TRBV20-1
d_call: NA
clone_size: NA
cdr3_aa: CSARWGHGYTF
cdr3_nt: TGCAGTGCTAGGTGGGGGCATGGCTACACCTTC

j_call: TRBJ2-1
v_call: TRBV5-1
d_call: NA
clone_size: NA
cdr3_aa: CASSLVGGGNNEQFF
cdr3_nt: TGCGCCAGCAGCTTGGTGGGAGGGGGAAACAATGAGCAGTTCTTC

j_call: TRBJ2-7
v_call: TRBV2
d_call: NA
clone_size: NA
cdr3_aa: CASSDNRDTYEQYF
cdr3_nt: TGTGCCAGCAGTGATAATAGGGACACCTACGAGCAGTACTTC

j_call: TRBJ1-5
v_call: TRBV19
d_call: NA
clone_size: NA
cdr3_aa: CASSIFQADNQPQHF
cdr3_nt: TGTGCCAGTAGTATTTTCCAGGCAGACAATCAGCCCCAGCATTTT

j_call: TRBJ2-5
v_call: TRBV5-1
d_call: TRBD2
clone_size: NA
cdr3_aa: CASSSGGTRESQYF
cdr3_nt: TGCGCCAGCAGCTCGGGGGGGACAAGAGAATCCCAGTACTTC

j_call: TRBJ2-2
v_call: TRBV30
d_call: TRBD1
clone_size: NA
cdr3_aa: CAWRGQETNTGELFF
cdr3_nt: TGTGCCTGGAGAGGACAGGAAACAAACACCGGGGAGCTGTTTTTT

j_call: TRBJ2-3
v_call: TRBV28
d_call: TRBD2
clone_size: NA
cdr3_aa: CASSFLLAGASGGEDTQYF
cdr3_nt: TGTGCCAGCAGTTTCCTCCTAGCGGGAGCATCTGGTGGGGAGGATACGCAGTATTTT

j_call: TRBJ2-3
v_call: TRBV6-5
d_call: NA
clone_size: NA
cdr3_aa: CASRPAVHTDTQYF
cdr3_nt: TGTGCCAGCAGGCCGGCGGTCCACACAGATACGCAGTATTTT

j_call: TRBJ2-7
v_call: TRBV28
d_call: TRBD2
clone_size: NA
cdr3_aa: CASSGGGREQYF
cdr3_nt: TGTGCCAGCAGCGGGGGAGGGAGGGAGCAGTACTTC

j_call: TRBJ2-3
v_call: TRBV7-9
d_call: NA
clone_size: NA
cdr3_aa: CASSPASRDTQYF
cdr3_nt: TGTGCCAGCAGCCCGGCTTCGAGAGATACGCAGTATTTT

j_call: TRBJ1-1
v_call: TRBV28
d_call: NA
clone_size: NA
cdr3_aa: CASSSPGGYTEAFF
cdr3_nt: TGTGCCAGCAGTTCCCCCGGGGGCTACACTGAAGCTTTCTTT

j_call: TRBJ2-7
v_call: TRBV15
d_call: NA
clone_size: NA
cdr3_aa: CATSREKGYEQYF
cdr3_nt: TGTGCCACCAGCAGAGAGAAGGGCTACGAGCAGTACTTC

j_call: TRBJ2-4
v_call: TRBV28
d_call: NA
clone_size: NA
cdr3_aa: CASRARGPNIQYF
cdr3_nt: TGTGCCAGCAGGGCTCGGGGACCGAACATTCAGTACTTC

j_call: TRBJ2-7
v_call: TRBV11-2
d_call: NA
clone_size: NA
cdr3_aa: CASSLVDSSYEQYF
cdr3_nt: TGTGCCAGCAGCTTAGTAGACAGCTCCTACGAGCAGTACTTC

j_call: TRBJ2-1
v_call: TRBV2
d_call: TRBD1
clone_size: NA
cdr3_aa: CASSVTGQSYNEQFF
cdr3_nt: TGTGCCAGCAGCGTAACGGGACAGAGCTACAATGAGCAGTTCTTC

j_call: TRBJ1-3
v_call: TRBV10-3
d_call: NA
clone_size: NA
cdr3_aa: CAIRTAGTPPTIYF
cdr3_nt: TGTGCCATCAGGACCGCCGGGACTCCGCCAACCATATATTTT

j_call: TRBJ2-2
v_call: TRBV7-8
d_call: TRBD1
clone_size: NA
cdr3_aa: CASSVGQVRITGELFF
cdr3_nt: TGTGCCAGCAGCGTAGGACAGGTTCGCATCACCGGGGAGCTGTTTTTT

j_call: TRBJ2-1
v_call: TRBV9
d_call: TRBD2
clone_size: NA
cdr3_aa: CASSVGGGRANEQFF
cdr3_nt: TGTGCCAGCAGCGTAGGCGGCGGGAGGGCCAATGAGCAGTTCTTC

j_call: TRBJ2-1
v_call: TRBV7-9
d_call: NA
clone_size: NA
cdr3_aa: CASSPSYNEQFF
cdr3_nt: TGTGCCAGCAGCCCGAGCTACAATGAGCAGTTCTTC

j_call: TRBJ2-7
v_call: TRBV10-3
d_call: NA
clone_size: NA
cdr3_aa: CAISELGDGSEQYF
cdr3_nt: TGTGCCATCAGTGAGTTGGGGGATGGGAGCGAGCAGTACTTC